This paragraph reports one T cell receptor (beta chain). Its antigen is not known. These data originate in a study of T cells after yellow fever vaccination. Study-wide background: Any fraction with a low cell number was prepared using SMART-Seq v4 Ultra Low Input. Findings of the study overall: Contaminants from the bulk population, in the form of abundant clonotypes, could be found in FACS-sorted repertoires.

Trimming removed 4 bases from V and 7 bases from J; junction bases left unmatched: 9. The CDR3 length is 15 residues. The germline CDR1 and CDR2 sequences are SGHTA and FQGNSA. A 5'RACE template-switching step, the method used to make TCR cDNA, added a universal primer site and UMIs. A single record per CDR3 protein comes from TCRdb applying MiXCR to the 5' RACE reads. In the table there are over 300,000 distinct CDR3 sequences, around 6.8% of which are singletons. This sample comprised PBMCs, obtained about 49 days after the first yellow fever vaccination. The TCR sequence derives from a man younger than 30 who received the YFV17D yellow fever vaccine. The chain is built from TRBV7-2 and TRBJ2-7; 11 nucleotides align to TRBD2. Here the CDR3 reads CASSSGLAGLGEQYF. The DNA of the CDR3 is TGTGCCAGCAGCTCCGGACTAGCGGGCCTTGGGGAGCAGTACTTC.